This entry lists 21 T cell receptor beta chains sequenced from one sample in a study of T-cell memory formation after mild COVID-19. TCRdb reprocessed the 5' RACE reads with MiXCR, giving one entry per CDR3 protein. This repertoire shows approximately 82,000 distinct CDR3 sequences, roughly 13% found once; its top ten account for about 40%. Sample: PBMCs or a T cell subset sorted from them (not recorded which). These receptors all come from a young man who had mild COVID-19 (a few samples of this study predate the infection). Cell type and time point are not known.

This clonotype was detected only a few times. The chain couples TRBV6-2 or TRBV6-3 to TRBJ1-1, with TRBD1 identical over 8 bases. The CDR3 loop spans 15 amino acids. V lost 7 bases and J lost 3; bases outside the gene matches: 10. The V gene's germline CDR1 is MNHEY and CDR2 SVGEGT. This CDR3 reads CASITRTGLDTEAFF. In DNA, the CDR3 is TGTGCCAGCATCACAAGGACAGGGCTGGACACTGAAGCTTTCTTT.

This clonotype turned up a few times. V usage is TRBV30 and J usage is TRBJ1-2; TRBD1 matches 8 bases. Germline-derived CDR1 and CDR2 are GTSNPN and SVGIG (reference sequence). The CDR3 is 15 residues long. Trimming at V came to 1 base and at J to 2 bases, leaving 6 bases not matched to a gene. Written as DNA, the CDR3 is TGTGCCTGGAGTGCACAGGGACAGGCGAACTATGGCTACACCTTC. Translation: CAWSAQGQANYGYTF.

The chain combines TRBV10-2 with TRBJ1-1; 7 nucleotides agree with TRBD1. The length of the CDR3 is 13 residues. V gave up 6 bases and J gave up 7 bases; unmatched junction bases: 8. Germline values: CDR1 WSHSY, CDR2 SAAADI. CDR3 sequence reads: CASRDGTAHEAFF. CDR3 bases: TGCGCCAGCAGGGACGGGACAGCCCATGAAGCTTTCTTT.

This clonotype showed up just a few times. V and J are TRBV7-9 and TRBJ1-2, with D unresolved. The CDR3 is 14 residues long. Germline V gene sequence: CDR1 SEHNR, CDR2 FQNEAQ (reference sequence). V was pared by 8 bases and J by 2 bases, with 15 bases between. In nucleotides, the CDR3 is TGTGCCAGCGGGTCCGGCGCAGAGAACTATGGCTACACCTTC. Amino acids: CASGSGAENYGYTF.

This clonotype showed up just a few times. The V call is TRBV12-3 or TRBV12-4, the J call TRBJ2-1; D gene uncertain. The CDR3 is 14 residues long. Trimming removed 3 bases at V and 6 bases at J, with 12 bases between. CDR3 coding DNA: TGTGCCAGCAGTTTCTCAACCCCGGGCAATGAGCAGTTCTTC. Residues: CASSFSTPGNEQFF.

This clonotype has at least ten counts. The V call is TRBV12-3 or TRBV12-4, the J call TRBJ2-7; 11 bases align to TRBD2. V was pared by 5 bases and J by 0 bases, with 3 bases of the junction left unmatched. This CDR3 comprises 15 residues. The CDR3 coding sequence is TGTGCCAGCAGTGCCACTAGCGGGGGCTCCTACGAGCAGTACTTC. It encodes CASSATSGGSYEQYF.

This clonotype was observed a few times. The chain couples TRBV7-6 to TRBJ2-7; TRBD2 matches at 14 bases. This CDR3 is 16 amino acids long. V was pared by 5 bases and J by 6 bases, with 9 bases of the junction left unmatched. Germline V gene data show CDR1 as SGHVS and CDR2 as FNYEAQ. This CDR3 is CASSLTSGGAEGEQYF. CDR3 in DNA: TGTGCCAGCAGCCTGACTAGCGGGGGGGCAGAAGGCGAGCAGTACTTC. The full variable domain, with the rest looked up from reference TRBV7-6 and TRBJ2-7, is GAGVSQSPRYKVTKRGQDVALRCDPISGHVSLYWYRQALGQGPEFLTYFNYEAQQDKSGLPNDRFSAERPEGSISTLTIQRTEQRDSAMYRCASSLTSGGAEGEQYFGPGTRLTVT.

This clonotype ranks as medium-sized. V gene TRBV6-5 combines with J gene TRBJ2-7; D is uncertain. This CDR3 spans 13 amino acids. Trimming shortened V by 4 bases and J by 6 bases, and 13 bases separated the two germline ends. Germline assignment: CDR1 MNHEY and CDR2 SVGAGI. The CDR3 region has the DNA TGTGCCAGCAGTTCCTTTCCCCGCAGCGAGCAGTACGTC. It specifies CASSSFPRSEQYV.

This chain uses TRBV5-1 with TRBJ2-7; TRBD1 matches 9 bases. CDR1 SGHRS and CDR2 YFSETQ come from the germline V gene. J lost 7 bases, V lost 1 base, and 9 bases had no gene match. The CDR3 is made up of 15 amino acids. The DNA of the CDR3 is TGCGCCAGCAGCTTGTTCGCGGGACAGGGTCGGGAGCAGTACGTC. Protein sequence: CASSLFAGQGREQYV.

This chain joins TRBV6-5 and TRBJ2-5; D is uncertain. Trimming removed 6 bases from V and 6 bases from J, with 20 bases in between. This CDR3 contains 15 residues. Germline V gene lookup returns CDR1 MNHEY and CDR2 SVGAGI. The CDR3 loop reads CASSQPPSPSQTQYF. CDR3 DNA: TGTGCCAGCAGCCAACCCCCCTCCCCATCCCAGACCCAGTACTTC.

This clonotype was seen a few times. The chain uses TRBV7-9 and TRBJ1-1; 9 nucleotides align to TRBD1. Germline V lookup: CDR1 SEHNR, CDR2 FQNEAQ (reference sequence). V lost 5 bases to trimming and J lost 8 bases; unmatched junction nucleotides: 6. The CDR3 loop spans 13 amino acids. The CDR3 is CASSQTGGREAFF. Written as DNA, the CDR3 is TGTGCCAGCAGCCAGACAGGGGGGAGAGAAGCTTTCTTT.

This clonotype was observed at least ten times. J is TRBJ2-1 and V is TRBV4-3; 7 nucleotides match TRBD1. Germline V CDR1 and CDR2: LGHNA, YSLEER. J gave up 3 bases and V 4 bases, and 6 bases lay outside the gene matches. This CDR3 has 15 residues. In DNA form, the CDR3 reads TGCGCCAGCAGCCCCGGGACAGCCAACTACAATGAGCAGTTCTTC. Translated: CASSPGTANYNEQFF.

This clonotype was detected only a few times. This chain uses TRBV20-1 with TRBJ1-1, with D uncertain. CDR3 length equals 13 residues. Trimming pared 3 bases from V and 0 bases from J, leaving 8 bases between. Germline V gene lookup returns CDR1 DFQATT and CDR2 SNEGSKA (reference sequence). CDR3 DNA sequence: TGCAGTGCTAGTATTACAGTGAACACTGAAGCTTTCTTT. It yields the protein CSASITVNTEAFF.

In its sample, this clonotype was seen many times. The CDR3 DNA reads TGTGCCAGCAGCCAAGATTTAGATAGCTCCTACGAGCAGTACTTC. Amino acids: CASSQDLDSSYEQYF. The V and J genes are TRBV4-2 and TRBJ2-7; D uncertain. Germline V gene sequence: CDR1 LGHNA, CDR2 YNFKEQ. Trimming took off 0 bases at V and 0 bases at J, with 9 bases between the two ends. This CDR3 has 15 residues.

This rearrangement joins TRBV20-1 to TRBJ2-3; 11 bases match TRBD2. V shed 0 bases, J shed 3 bases, and the junction held 11 bases outside the gene matches. CDR3 length: 18 residues. Looked up from germline, CDR1 is DFQATT and CDR2 is SNEGSKA (reference sequence). This chain's CDR3 is CSARDSSGGDLLTDTQYF. CDR3 nucleotide sequence: TGCAGTGCTAGAGATAGTAGCGGGGGGGATCTACTAACAGATACGCAGTATTTT.

A few counts support this clonotype. The chain is built from TRBV4-2 and TRBJ1-2, with a tentative D call TRBD1 (5 bases). The CDR3 contains 15 residues. V lost 1 base and J 4 bases, leaving 13 bases between the germline ends. Germline assignment: CDR1 LGHNA and CDR2 YNFKEQ. The CDR3 bases are TGTGCCAGCAGCCAAGGAGAGGGGTCATCCTATGGCTACACCTTC. Its translation: CASSQGEGSSYGYTF.

The V and J genes are TRBV12-3 or TRBV12-4 and TRBJ2-7; tentatively, D is TRBD1 (6 bases). The ends were cut back, 3 bases at V and 2 bases at J, with 14 bases in the middle. This CDR3 has 15 residues. The CDR3 DNA reads TGTGCCAGCAGTTTCCAGGGGCTGAGGCCCTACGAGCAGTACTTC. This gives the protein CASSFQGLRPYEQYF.

This chain joins TRBV29-1 and TRBJ2-3, with D possibly TRBD1 on 5 matching bases. Germline values: CDR1 SQVTM, CDR2 ANQGSEA. The CDR3 consists of 13 residues. Trimming removed 3 bases from V and 4 bases from J, with 11 bases in between. CDR3 DNA sequence: TGCAGCGTTGAGCAGGGCTGGGCAGATACGCAGTATTTT. Its translation: CSVEQGWADTQYF.

This clonotype was seen at least ten times. This chain connects TRBV29-1 to TRBJ2-7; D may be TRBD2 (6 bases). V shed 3 bases and J shed 7 bases, with 10 bases lying between them. This CDR3 has 11 amino acids. The germline V gene encodes CDR1 SQVTM and CDR2 ANQGSEA. CDR3 bases: TGCAGCGTTGACAATGGGGGGGAGCAGTACGTC. Protein product: CSVDNGGEQYV.

There are a few counts of this clonotype. The V and J genes are TRBV3-1 and TRBJ1-5; unclear D gene. Looked up from germline, CDR1 is LGHDT and CDR2 is YNNKEL (reference sequence). The V end lost 4 bases, the J end lost 6 bases, and 13 bases lay between the germline ends. The CDR3 totals 14 residues. The CDR3 is CASSRSRSAQPQHF. CDR3 bases: TGTGCCAGCAGCCGATCCAGAAGCGCTCAGCCCCAGCATTTT. Full variable domain (missing parts from reference TRBV3-1 and TRBJ1-5): DTAVSQTPKYLVTQMGNDKSIKCEQNLGHDTMYWYKQDSKKFLKIMFSYNNKELIINETVPNRFSPKSPDKAHLNLHINSLELGDSAVYFCASSRSRSAQPQHFGDGTRLSIL.

J is TRBJ2-1 and V is TRBV7-6, with a tentative D call TRBD2 (5 bases). CDR1 and CDR2 (germline): SGHVS, FNYEAQ. Trimming shortened V by 1 base and J by 4 bases, and 14 bases separated the two germline ends. The CDR3 has 16 amino acids. The CDR3 here is CASSLVGSLGYNEQFF. In nucleotides, the CDR3 is TGTGCCAGCAGCTTAGTTGGGAGTTTGGGTTACAATGAGCAGTTCTTC.